One sample yielded the 27 T cell receptor beta chains listed below, sequenced in a study of blood T cells in healthy people across ages. Next came a second PCR, run for about 7 to 12 cycles, which used a sample-barcoded 5' primer along with a J-beta primer mix. TCRdb ran MiXCR on the 5' RACE reads and lists one entry per CDR3 protein. The table has about 640,000 distinct CDR3 sequences, 58% seen once. The sequencing sample was made of blood. The receptors originated from a man between 60 and 75 years old in good health.

This chain joins TRBV4-1 and TRBJ2-7; 11 positions agree with TRBD1. After removal of 4 bases from V and 2 bases from J, the junction contained 7 bases not matched to a gene. The CDR3 length is 16 residues. Germline V gene lookup returns CDR1 MGHRA and CDR2 YSYEKL. DNA for the CDR3: TGCGCCAGCAGCCGGGGGACAGGGGGAACTACCTACGAGCAGTACTTC. Translating it yields CASSRGTGGTTYEQYF.

The chain carries TRBV20-1 and TRBJ2-7; D is perhaps TRBD1 (5 bases). Trimming removed 2 bases at V and 1 base at J, with 15 bases between. CDR1 and CDR2 from the germline V gene are DFQATT and SNEGSKA (reference sequence). This CDR3 region has 15 residues. The CDR3 reads CSARPTGLTSYEQYF. The CDR3 DNA is TGCAGTGCTAGACCCACAGGCCTAACGTCCTACGAGCAGTACTTC.

The chain joins TRBV10-3 to TRBJ2-5, with no clear D. The CDR3 contains 14 residues. Germline CDR1 ENHRY, CDR2 SYGVKD. V was pared by 6 bases and J by 2 bases, with 13 bases between. In DNA, the CDR3 is TGTGCCATCAGCGCGGAAGACGGTCAAGAGACCCAGTACTTC. It specifies CAISAEDGQETQYF.

The chain links TRBV15 to TRBJ2-3; D unclear. This CDR3 spans 17 amino acids. The germline V and J ends were trimmed by 0 bases and 1 base, with 14 bases remaining between them. Germline loops: CDR1 LNHNV, CDR2 YYDKDF (reference sequence). DNA for the CDR3: TGTGCCACCAGCAGAGATTTATGGGGATTTGGCACAGATACGCAGTATTTT. This codes for CATSRDLWGFGTDTQYF.

Written as DNA, the CDR3 is TGTGCCAGCAGCCCGACTAGCGGGGCCCCCAAAAACATTCAGTACTTC. This translates into CASSPTSGAPKNIQYF. The chain is built from TRBV7-2 and TRBJ2-4; 11 bases align to TRBD2. CDR1 is SGHTA and CDR2 is FQGNSA in the germline V gene. CDR3 length: 16 residues. V was pared by 5 bases and J by 2 bases, with 5 bases of the junction left unmatched.

In its sample, this clonotype was seen many times. The V and J genes are TRBV12-3 or TRBV12-4 and TRBJ2-1, with 7 nucleotides matching TRBD1. Losses at the gene ends were 5 bases for V and 0 bases for J; bases not matched to a gene: 4. The CDR3 is 15 residues long. The CDR3 reads CASSRQGSSYNEQFF. For the CDR3, the DNA is TGTGCCAGCAGTCGACAGGGAAGCTCCTACAATGAGCAGTTCTTC.

The chain employs TRBV27 and TRBJ1-5; no clear D gene. V lost 2 bases, J lost 2 bases, and 22 bases lay in between. Germline V lookup: CDR1 MNHEY, CDR2 SMNVEV (reference sequence). The CDR3 is 19 residues long. The CDR3 here is CASSLPPGRSDLGNQPQHF. The CDR3, as DNA: TGTGCCAGCAGTTTACCGCCTGGCAGGTCCGATTTGGGCAATCAGCCCCAGCATTTT.

This clonotype has just a few counts. The V and J genes are TRBV28 and TRBJ2-1; D ambiguous. The DNA matches TRBJ2-7 better at its end, which makes the J call doubtful. Germline V lookup: CDR1 MDHEN, CDR2 SYDVKM. The CDR3 length is 13 residues. CDR3 sequence reads: CASSLTSQYEQYF. The CDR3 DNA is TGTGCCAGCAGTTTGACGTCACAATACGAGCAGTACTTC.

This chain uses TRBV12-3 or TRBV12-4 with TRBJ2-1, with 7 bases that match TRBD2. The CDR3 sequence is 15 residues long. V was clipped by 6 bases and J by 0 bases; unmatched bases: 5. CDR3 sequence reads: CASRASGSSYNEQFF. The CDR3 bases are TGTGCCAGCAGGGCTAGCGGAAGCTCCTACAATGAGCAGTTCTTC.

V is TRBV7-2 and J is TRBJ1-2; TRBD1 might be the D (6 bases). The V gene lost 1 base and the J gene lost 7 bases, with 13 bases spanning the gap. The V gene's germline CDR1 is SGHTA and CDR2 FQGNSA. The CDR3 runs to 14 residues. CDR3 in DNA: TGTGCCAGCAGCTTAGTTGGGGGGCAGGGTGGCTACACCTTC. Translation gives CASSLVGGQGGYTF.

This chain connects TRBV7-2 to TRBJ2-2, with 7 bases lining up with TRBD1. CDR1 is SGHTA and CDR2 is FQGNSA in the germline V gene. Trimming took 5 bases from V and 6 from J; bases not matched to a gene: 12. The CDR3 length is 16 residues. CDR3 residues: CASSGRQGRFSGELFF. CDR3 bases: TGTGCCAGCAGCGGTCGACAGGGAAGGTTTTCCGGGGAGCTGTTTTTT.

The V gene is TRBV5-1, the J gene TRBJ2-3, with D uncertain. Between the trimmed V and J ends, which lost 5 bases and 4 bases, there was a span of 11 bases. The germline CDR1 and CDR2 sequences are SGHRS and YFSETQ. CDR3 length equals 13 residues. The CDR3, as DNA: TGCGCCAGCAGGAGGACCGGGCCAGATACGCAGTATTTT. Amino acid sequence: CASRRTGPDTQYF.

This sequence joins TRBV3-1 and TRBJ2-5, with D hard to call. The CDR3 sequence is 12 residues long. Trimming removed 4 bases at V and 4 bases at J, with 7 bases between. Germline V gives CDR1 LGHDT, CDR2 YNNKEL (reference sequence). The CDR3 spells CASSPDSETQYF. CDR3 DNA: TGTGCCAGCAGCCCTGATTCAGAGACCCAGTACTTC.

The chain joins TRBV7-2 to TRBJ1-5, with TRBD1 matching over 10 bases. The CDR3 consists of 15 residues. After removal of 4 bases from V and 5 bases from J, the junction contained 5 bases not matched to a gene. Germline CDR1 SGHTA, CDR2 FQGNSA. DNA of the CDR3: TGTGCCAGCAGCTCCCGGACAGGGGGGGATCAGCCCCAGCATTTT. Its protein is CASSSRTGGDQPQHF.

This clonotype occurred a few times. The chain is built from TRBV14 and TRBJ2-5; 7 positions agree with TRBD1. The better agreement between TRBJ2-7 and the DNA end casts doubt on the J call. Germline CDR1 and CDR2: SGHDN and FVKESK. The CDR3 extends over 14 amino acids. The CDR3 loop reads CASSATRDSYEQYF. As DNA, the CDR3 is TGTGCCAGCAGCGCCACCCGGGACAGCTACGAGCAGTACTTC.

The gene calls are TRBV14 and TRBJ2-1, with D maybe TRBD2 (5 bases). V dropped 4 bases and J dropped 0 bases, with 13 bases sitting between them. Germline V gives CDR1 SGHDN, CDR2 FVKESK. The CDR3 length is 16 residues. DNA for the CDR3: TGTGCCAGCAGCCCTGAGACGGGGAGCTCCTACAATGAGCAGTTCTTC. Its protein product is CASSPETGSSYNEQFF.

This clonotype was observed a few times. V and J are TRBV10-3 and TRBJ2-3; D gene unclear. CDR3 length: 14 residues. With 6 bases removed from V and 1 base from J, the gap between germline ends came to 11 bases. The V gene's germline CDR1 is ENHRY and CDR2 SYGVKD. CDR3 amino acids: CAISGRMGTDTQYF. As DNA, the CDR3 is TGTGCCATCAGCGGACGGATGGGCACAGATACGCAGTATTTT.

The chain has TRBV6-5 and TRBJ2-3; 9 bases are shared with TRBD1. This CDR3 region has 15 residues. With 6 bases clipped from V and 5 bases from J, the junction kept 9 bases outside the gene matches. CDR1 and CDR2 (germline): MNHEY, SVGAGI. CDR3 loop: CASSRQGGLGDTQYF. The DNA for the CDR3 is TGTGCCAGCAGCCGACAGGGGGGCTTGGGAGATACGCAGTATTTT.

This clonotype was detected only a few times. The chain couples TRBV25-1 to TRBJ2-5, with 11 bases that match TRBD2. Trimming removed 4 bases from V and 1 base from J; junction bases left unmatched: 5. CDR3 length equals 16 residues. Looked up from germline, CDR1 is MGHDK and CDR2 is SYGVNS. CDR3 bases: TGTGCCAGCAGTGGTGGGACTAGCGGCCTCCAAGAGACCCAGTACTTC. It translates to CASSGGTSGLQETQYF.

This clonotype was recorded a few times. This chain links TRBV14 with TRBJ2-4; 8 positions agree with TRBD1. The CDR3 sequence is 16 residues long. V gave up 2 bases and J gave up 6 bases; unmatched junction bases: 9. From germline, CDR1 is SGHDN and CDR2 FVKESK. The CDR3 loop reads CASSQITRGQRNIQYF. The CDR3 DNA sequence: TGTGCCAGCAGCCAAATCACCAGGGGGCAGAGAAACATTCAGTACTTC.

This clonotype has more than one count but fewer than ten. This chain connects TRBV7-2 to TRBJ2-5; the D gene is possibly TRBD1 (6 bases). The CDR3 spans 13 residues. V shed 2 bases and J shed 3 bases, with 7 bases lying between them. CDR1 SGHTA and CDR2 FQGNSA come from the germline V gene. This chain's CDR3 is CASSLKGEETQYF. The CDR3 nucleotides are TGTGCCAGCAGCTTAAAGGGGGAAGAGACCCAGTACTTC. Looking up the rest from reference TRBV7-2 and TRBJ2-5 gives the full variable domain: GAGVSQSPSNKVTEKGKDVELRCDPISGHTALYWYRQSLGQGLEFLIYFQGNSAPDKSGLPSDRFSAERTGGSVSTLTIQRTQQEDSAVYLCASSLKGEETQYFGPGTRLLVL.

A remark on this clonotype: A clone one base away is much larger, so this may be a read error. This chain's CDR3 is CASSQGRAVIYEQYF. CDR3 nucleotides: TGCGCCAGCAGCCAGGGACGAGCGGTAATCTACGAGCAGTACTTC. The rearrangement uses TRBV4-1 and TRBJ2-7; the D call may be TRBD1 or TRBD2 (5 bases each). V gave up 3 bases and J gave up 3 bases, with 15 bases separating them. The CDR3 contains 15 residues. Germline assignment: CDR1 MGHRA and CDR2 YSYEKL.

The genes are TRBV7-9 and TRBJ2-7; the match to TRBD2 covers 8 bases. The tail of the sequence fits TRBJ2-5 better, so the J call may be wrong. Germline V CDR1 and CDR2: SEHNR, FQNEAQ (reference sequence). The CDR3 runs 15 residues. DNA of the CDR3: TGTGCCAGCGCTTTCCAGGGCGGGGGGAAAGAGACCCAGTACTTC. Amino acids: CASAFQGGGKETQYF.

The chain is built from TRBV20-1 and TRBJ2-1; perhaps D is TRBD1 or TRBD2 (5 bases each). Between the trimmed V and J ends, which lost 2 bases and 9 bases, there was a span of 29 bases. The CDR3 is 18 amino acids. From germline, CDR1 is DFQATT and CDR2 SNEGSKA (reference sequence). The CDR3 here is CSARPIEAGTTTYGEQFF. Written as DNA, the CDR3 is TGCAGTGCTAGACCGATTGAGGCCGGGACGACTACTTACGGTGAGCAGTTCTTC.

This clonotype has only a few counts. The chain combines TRBV7-2 with TRBJ2-5; D call uncertain. CDR3 length: 14 amino acids. Trimming pared 1 base from V and 4 bases from J, leaving 10 bases between. Germline CDR1 is SGHTA and CDR2 is FQGNSA. The CDR3 reads CASSLVVRGETQYF. CDR3 DNA sequence: TGTGCCAGCAGCTTAGTAGTGCGAGGAGAGACCCAGTACTTC.

The V call is TRBV11-2, the J call TRBJ2-4; the D gene is possibly TRBD2 (7 bases). The J call is uncertain, as TRBJ2-5 better fits the DNA end. The CDR3 has 17 amino acids. The germline V gene encodes CDR1 SGHAT and CDR2 FQNNGV. CDR3 bases: TGTGCCAGCAGCTTAGAGGGGGGGGGCCAAAGCTGGGGGACCCAGTACTTC. Translating gives CASSLEGGGQSWGTQYF.

Remarks on this clonotype: The junction departs from germline at one end; a sequencing error may be responsible. J is TRBJ2-5 and V is TRBV5-5; a possible D gene is TRBD1 (6 bases). Germline CDR1 reads SGHKS; CDR2 reads YYEKEE (reference sequence). The CDR3 runs 16 residues. The CDR3 is CASSLSGATIQETQYF. CDR3 sequence (DNA): TGCGCCAGCAGCTTGTCAGGGGCGACCATCCAAGAGACCCAGTACTTC. Filled out from reference TRBV5-5 and TRBJ2-5, the complete variable domain reads DAGVTQSPTHLIKTRGQQVTLRCSPISGHKSVSWYQQVLGQGPQFIFQYYEKEERGRGNFPDRFSARQFPNYSSELNVNALLLGDSALYLCASSLSGATIQETQYFGPGTRLLVL.